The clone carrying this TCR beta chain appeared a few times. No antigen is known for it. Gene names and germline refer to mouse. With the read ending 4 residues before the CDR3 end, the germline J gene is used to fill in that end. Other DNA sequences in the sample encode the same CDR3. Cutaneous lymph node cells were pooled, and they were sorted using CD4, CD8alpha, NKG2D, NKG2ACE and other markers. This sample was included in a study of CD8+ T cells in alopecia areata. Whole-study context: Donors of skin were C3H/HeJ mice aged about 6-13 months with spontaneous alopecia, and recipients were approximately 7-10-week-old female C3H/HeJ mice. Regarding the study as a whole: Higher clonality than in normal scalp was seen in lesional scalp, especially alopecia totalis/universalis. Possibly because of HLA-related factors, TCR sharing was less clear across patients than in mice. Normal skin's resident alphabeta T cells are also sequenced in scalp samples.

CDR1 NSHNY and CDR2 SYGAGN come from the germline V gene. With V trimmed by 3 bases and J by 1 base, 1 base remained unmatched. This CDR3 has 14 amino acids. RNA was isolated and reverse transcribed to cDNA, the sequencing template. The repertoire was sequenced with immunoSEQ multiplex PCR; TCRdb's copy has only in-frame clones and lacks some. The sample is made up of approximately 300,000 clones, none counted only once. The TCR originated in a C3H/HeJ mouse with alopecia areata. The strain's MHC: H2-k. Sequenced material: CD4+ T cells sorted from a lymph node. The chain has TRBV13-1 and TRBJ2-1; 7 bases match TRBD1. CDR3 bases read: TGTGCCAGCAGTGGGGACAGAAACTATGCT. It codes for CASSGDRNYA. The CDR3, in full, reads CASSGDRNYAEQFF.